Shown below are 3 T cell receptor beta chains from a single sample sequenced in a study of Ad26.COV2.S vaccination and SARS-CoV-2 variants. The method was immunoSEQ multiplex PCR; TCRdb's version includes in-frame clones alone and lacks a portion of them. The sample includes 410,000 or so clones, about nine tenths of them seen just once. Treatment described: some 19 received Ad26.COV2.S at low or high dose, single or two shots; several received placebo; per-sample allocation not given. Specimens were obtained on day 63 following the first vaccine or placebo injection. This specimen consisted of peripheral blood, obtained in a trial of Ad26.COV2.S vaccine versus placebo. These receptors came from a person between 18 and 65 years old who received the Ad26.COV2.S COVID-19 vaccine or a placebo.

The gene calls are TRBV5-6 and TRBJ2-7; 10 nucleotides agree with TRBD2. This CDR3 contains 14 residues. V lost 2 bases, J lost 7 bases, and 6 bases stayed unmatched. CDR1 is SGHDT and CDR2 is YYEEEE in the germline V gene. CDR3 amino acids: CASSFLAGAQEQYF. The CDR3 DNA reads as TGTGCCAGCAGCTTCCTAGCGGGAGCACAGGAGCAGTACTTC.

V gene TRBV27 combines with J gene TRBJ1-2, with 11 bases that match TRBD1. CDR1 and CDR2 from the germline V gene are MNHEY and SMNVEV (reference sequence). Trimming took 7 bases from V and 3 from J; bases not matched to a gene: 13. This CDR3 has 17 amino acids. DNA for the CDR3: TGTGCCAGCACCACTCGGGACAGGGGGGAAAGATACTATGGCTACACCTTC. It encodes CASTTRDRGERYYGYTF.

J is TRBJ2-5 and V is TRBV5-6; maybe TRBD2 (6 bases). Germline CDR1 and CDR2: SGHDT and YYEEEE. Trimming took 1 base from V and 4 from J, leaving 11 bases between them. This CDR3 has 14 residues. CDR3 sequence reads: CASSLSSGGETQYF. The DNA of the CDR3 is TGTGCCAGCAGCTTGTCATCCGGGGGAGAGACCCAGTACTTC.